This T cell receptor beta chain is drawn from a study of Graves' ophthalmopathy and Graves' hyperthyroidism. In the study overall: Upon initial diagnosis and before any treatment, peripheral blood was collected.

Ten or more counts support this clonotype. Where ophthalmopathy was present, donors had moderate-to-severe activity, CAS ≥3, NOSPECS ≥4 and duration under 3 months. Germline V gene sequence: CDR1 SGHTA, CDR2 FQGNSA. CDR3 length: 16 amino acids. With V trimmed by 4 bases and J by 9 bases, 8 bases remained unmatched. Using RNA transcripts, the TCR beta CDR3 regions were amplified. HTBI-primed RT-PCR formed the first round, and a multiplex PCR formed the second. TCRdb ran MiXCR on the multiplex PCR reads and lists one entry per CDR3 protein. The table shows about 700,000 distinct CDR3 sequences, with about 40% occurring only once.

Material: peripheral blood. The clonotype comes from an adult man with Graves' ophthalmopathy. V gene TRBV7-2 combines with J gene TRBJ2-5; 16 bases agree with TRBD2. The CDR3 region is CASSSQGLAGGQAQYF. CDR3 DNA: TGTGCCAGCAGCTCCCAGGGACTAGCGGGGGGGCAAGCCCAGTACTTC.